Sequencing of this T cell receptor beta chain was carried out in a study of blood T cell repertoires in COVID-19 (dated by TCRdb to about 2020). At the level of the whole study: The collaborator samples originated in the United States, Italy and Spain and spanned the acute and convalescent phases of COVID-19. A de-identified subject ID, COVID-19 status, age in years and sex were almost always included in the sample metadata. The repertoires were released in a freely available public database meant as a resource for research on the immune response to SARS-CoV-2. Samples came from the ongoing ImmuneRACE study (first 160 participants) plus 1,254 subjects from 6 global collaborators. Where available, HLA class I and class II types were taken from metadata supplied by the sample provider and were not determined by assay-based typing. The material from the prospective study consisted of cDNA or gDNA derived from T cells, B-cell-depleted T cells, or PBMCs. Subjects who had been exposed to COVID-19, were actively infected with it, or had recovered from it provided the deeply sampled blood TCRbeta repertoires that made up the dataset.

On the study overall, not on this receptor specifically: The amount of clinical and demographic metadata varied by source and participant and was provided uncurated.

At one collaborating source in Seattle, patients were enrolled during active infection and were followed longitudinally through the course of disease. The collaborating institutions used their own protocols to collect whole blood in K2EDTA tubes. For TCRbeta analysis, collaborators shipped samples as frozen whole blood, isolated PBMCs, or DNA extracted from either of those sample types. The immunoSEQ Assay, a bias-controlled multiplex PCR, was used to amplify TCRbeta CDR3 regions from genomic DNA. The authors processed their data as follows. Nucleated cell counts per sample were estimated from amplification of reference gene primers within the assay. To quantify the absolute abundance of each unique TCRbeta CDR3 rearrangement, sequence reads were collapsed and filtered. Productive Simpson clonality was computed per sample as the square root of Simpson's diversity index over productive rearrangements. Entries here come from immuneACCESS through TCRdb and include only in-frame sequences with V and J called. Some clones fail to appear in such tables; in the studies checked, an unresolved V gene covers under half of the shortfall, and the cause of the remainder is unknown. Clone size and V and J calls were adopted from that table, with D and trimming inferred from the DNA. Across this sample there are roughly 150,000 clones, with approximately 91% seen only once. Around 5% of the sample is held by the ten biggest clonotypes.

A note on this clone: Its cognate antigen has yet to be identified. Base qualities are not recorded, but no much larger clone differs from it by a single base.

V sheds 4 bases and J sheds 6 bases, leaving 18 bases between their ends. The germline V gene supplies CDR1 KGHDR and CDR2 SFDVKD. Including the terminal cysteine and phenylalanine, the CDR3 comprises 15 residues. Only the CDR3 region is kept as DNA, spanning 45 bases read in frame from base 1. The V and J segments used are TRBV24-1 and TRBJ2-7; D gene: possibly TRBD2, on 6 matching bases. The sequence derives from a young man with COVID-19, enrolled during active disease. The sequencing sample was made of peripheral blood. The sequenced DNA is TGTGCCACCAGTGACGATCGGGACTCCTTCGGCGAGCAGTACTTC. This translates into CATSDDRDSFGEQYF.